This T cell receptor beta chain was retrieved from a study of T cell responses to AZD1222 COVID-19 vaccine (dated by TCRdb to 2020 to 2022). Some background on the complete study: A total of over 230 trial participants underwent TCR sequencing, of whom some 210 received two doses of AZD1222 and about 26 received two doses of the MenACWY control vaccine. Trial participants were enrolled by age into subgroups of 18-55, 56-69 and 70-plus years, and around 150, 28 and 57 TCR-sequenced participants, respectively, were included in these subgroups. What the study reported, not specific to this receptor: The vaccine-associated CD4 TCRs covered the entire spike protein, and the dominant responses fell in regions 160-218 and 743-854. Reportedly, close to half of the unique spike-specific TCRs recognized epitopes lying outside the regions that are mutated in the B.1.351 and B.1.1.7 variants. Conclusions about previously exposed vaccinees are limited, since just six or seven AZD1222 recipients were seropositive for SARS-CoV-2 at baseline. Participants were mostly white British and included more females than males, and it was suggested by the authors that clonal diversity may have been underestimated. Because no samples from the day 14 peak response were available, repertoires could be characterized only after the peak T cell response. The 56-69-year group was small, and its depth increase did not reach significance, likely because of low power. Spike-specific TCR breadth and depth rose significantly after two AZD1222 doses compared with day 0 and with MenACWY recipients.

As to this clone: What antigen it recognizes has not been identified. No much larger clone exists at a distance of one base, and base qualities are not known.

The sample's time point label is to be understood as: baseline before first vaccination. The sample's treatment or condition label, decoded: meningococcal conjugate vaccine given as trial control. Samples from vaccinated people were obtained from the UK trials COV001 and COV002, which included a single-blind randomized controlled phase 2/3 trial of AZD1222 (ChAdOx1 nCoV-19) in healthy adults. Trial participant PBMC samples were collected at day 0 and day 28 after the second dose for TCRbeta chain sequencing. The CDR3 regions of human TCRbeta chains were analyzed by immunosequencing. The original pipeline was this. Repertoire TCRs were matched against a reference library of SARS-CoV-2-specific TCRs generated with the MIRA antigen-specificity platform. Breadth was defined as the fraction of unique TCRs that were SARS-CoV-2-associated. Depth was defined as the fraction of total T cells that were SARS-CoV-2-associated. Using the MIRA data, each spike-specific TCR was mapped to the spike region that the TCR reacts to and placed in a CD4 or CD8 class. Log10-transformed breadth and depth values were compared by one-way ANOVA with Sidak's multiple comparisons tests. TCRdb provides this immuneACCESS table in a form limited to in-frame rearrangements. Some clones are lacking; in checked studies, under half of them reflect an unresolved V gene, and why the rest are absent is not known. V, J and clone size are those of that table, while D and trimming were read from the DNA. The sample table records tens of thousands of clones; roughly 86% of these occur just once. Approximately 5.4% of the sample belongs to the ten largest clones.

CDR1 LNHDA and CDR2 SQIVND were looked up in the germline V gene (reference sequence). Reading from cysteine to phenylalanine, the CDR3 counts 13 amino acids. The DNA shown is the 39-base CDR3, in frame from base 1. V lost 5 bases and J lost 6 bases; the stretch between them is 14 bases long. This receptor was identified in an adult in good health. The V and J genes are TRBV19 and TRBJ2-7, with an unclear D gene assignment. This specimen consisted of peripheral blood, obtained on day 0 of MenACWY control vaccination. The DNA sequence reads TGTGCCAGTAGTCCCTCAATCCCGCCCGAGCAGTACTTC. Its protein is CASSPSIPPEQYF.